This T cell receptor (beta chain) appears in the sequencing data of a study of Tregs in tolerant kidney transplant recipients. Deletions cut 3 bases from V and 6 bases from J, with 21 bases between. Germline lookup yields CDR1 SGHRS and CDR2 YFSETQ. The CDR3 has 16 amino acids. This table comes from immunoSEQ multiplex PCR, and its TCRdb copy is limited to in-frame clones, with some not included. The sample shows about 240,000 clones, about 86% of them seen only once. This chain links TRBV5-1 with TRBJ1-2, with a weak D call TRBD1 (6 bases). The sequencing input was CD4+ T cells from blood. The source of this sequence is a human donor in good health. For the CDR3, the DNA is TGCGCCAGCAGCTCTGCCGGGACAAGGACTTTAGATGGCTACACCTTC. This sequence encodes CASSSAGTRTLDGYTF.